This TCR beta chain was obtained from a study of cytomegalovirus exposure and HLA in healthy donors. The wider study: In an earlier analysis, around 100 million unique TCR beta sequences were found from 150 million to 200 million T cells. Overall study findings and caveats: Associated with cytomegalovirus, according to the listing, were some 180 TCR beta chains. Later on, an analysis showed TCR association rates differing by HLA locus, with DRB1 the most and HLA-C the fewest. A later analysis showed that HLA-associated TCR beta chains had undergone more clonal expansion than equally common others.

With respect to this clone: The antigen remains unidentified.

The PCR used 60 Vbeta and 13 Jbeta primers. TCRdb's table, derived via immunoSEQ multiplex PCR, lists solely in-frame clones and lacks some. The profile shows about 120,000 clones, more than 55% of them singletons. In germline, CDR1 is SGHTA, CDR2 FQGNSA. This CDR3 has 17 residues. Trimming took 2 bases from V and 3 from J, leaving 17 bases between them. This rearrangement joins TRBV7-2 to TRBJ2-1; possibly TRBD2 for D (5 bases). The receptor comes from a man aged 18 to 30 in good health and CMV-seronegative. Material: PBMCs. DNA for the CDR3: TGTGCCAGCAGCTTAAGCTACGGGAAGCGTTTCTACAATGAGCAGTTCTTC. Translation gives CASSLSYGKRFYNEQFF.